This paragraph covers one TCR beta chain sequence. The CDR3 totals 17 residues. Trimming took 2 bases from V and 0 from J, leaving 15 bases between them. The germline V gene has CDR1 SGHRS and CDR2 YFSETQ. These data originate in a study of cytomegalovirus exposure and HLA in healthy donors. Amplification used 60 Vbeta primers and 13 Jbeta primers. TCRdb's copy holds only in-frame clones and misses some; the assay was immunoSEQ multiplex PCR. Here the sample spans roughly 80,000 clones, roughly 79% being singletons. The origin of this receptor is a woman in her 30s in good health and CMV-seronegative. The gene calls are TRBV5-1 and TRBJ2-1; D not certain. Sequencing was performed on PBMCs. This chain's CDR3 is CASSLFGPRSSYNEQFF. The CDR3 region has the DNA TGCGCCAGCAGCTTATTTGGCCCTCGGAGCTCCTACAATGAGCAGTTCTTC. The full variable domain, completed using reference TRBV5-1 and TRBJ2-1, is KAGVTQTPRYLIKTRGQQVTLSCSPISGHRSVSWYQQTPGQGLQFLFEYFSETQRNKGNFPGRFSGRQFSNSRSEMNVSTLELGDSALYLCASSLFGPRSSYNEQFFGPGTRLTVL.